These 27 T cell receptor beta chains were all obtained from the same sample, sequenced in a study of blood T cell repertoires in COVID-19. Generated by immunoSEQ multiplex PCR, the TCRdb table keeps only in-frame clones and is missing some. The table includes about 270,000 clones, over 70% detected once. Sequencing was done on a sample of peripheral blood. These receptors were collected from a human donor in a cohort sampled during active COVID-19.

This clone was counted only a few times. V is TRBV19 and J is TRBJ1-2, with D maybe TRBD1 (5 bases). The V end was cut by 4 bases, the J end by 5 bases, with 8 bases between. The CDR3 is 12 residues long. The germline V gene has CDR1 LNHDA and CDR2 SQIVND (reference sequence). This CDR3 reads CASSTTAYGYTF. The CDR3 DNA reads TGTGCCAGTAGTACGACAGCTTATGGCTACACCTTC.

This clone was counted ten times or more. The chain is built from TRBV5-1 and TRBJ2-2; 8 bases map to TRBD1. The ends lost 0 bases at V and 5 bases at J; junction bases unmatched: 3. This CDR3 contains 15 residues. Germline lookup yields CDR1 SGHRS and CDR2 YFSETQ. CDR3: CASSLGQGATGELFF. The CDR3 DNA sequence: TGCGCCAGCAGCTTGGGGCAGGGGGCAACCGGGGAGCTGTTTTTT. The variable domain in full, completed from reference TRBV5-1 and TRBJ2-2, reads KAGVTQTPRYLIKTRGQQVTLSCSPISGHRSVSWYQQTPGQGLQFLFEYFSETQRNKGNFPGRFSGRQFSNSRSEMNVSTLELGDSALYLCASSLGQGATGELFFGEGSRLTVL.

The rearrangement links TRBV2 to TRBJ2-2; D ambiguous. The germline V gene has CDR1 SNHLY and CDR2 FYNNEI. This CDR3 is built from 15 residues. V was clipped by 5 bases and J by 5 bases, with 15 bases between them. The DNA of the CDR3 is TGTGCCAGCAGTCCCCAGACGACCGGGACCGGGGAGCTGTTTTTT. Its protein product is CASSPQTTGTGELFF.

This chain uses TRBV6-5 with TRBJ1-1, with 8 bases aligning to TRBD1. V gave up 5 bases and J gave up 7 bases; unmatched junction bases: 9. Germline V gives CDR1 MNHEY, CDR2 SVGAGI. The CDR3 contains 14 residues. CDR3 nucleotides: TGTGCCAGCAGTAAAACAGGGGGTACTGTTGAAGCTTTCTTT. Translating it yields CASSKTGGTVEAFF.

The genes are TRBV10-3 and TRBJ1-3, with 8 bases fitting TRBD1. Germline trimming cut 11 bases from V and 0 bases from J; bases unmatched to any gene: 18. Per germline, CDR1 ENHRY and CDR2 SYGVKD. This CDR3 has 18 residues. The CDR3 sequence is CAVTGGKTGDHSGNTIYF. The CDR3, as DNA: TGTGCCGTAACTGGGGGCAAGACAGGGGACCACTCTGGAAACACCATATATTTT.

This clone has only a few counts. The CDR3 region has the DNA TGTGCCAGCAGTGCCTCCTATGGCTACACCTTC. This gives the protein CASSASYGYTF. V gene TRBV2 combines with J gene TRBJ1-2; the D is unclear. CDR1 SNHLY and CDR2 FYNNEI come from the germline V gene. The ends were cut back, 4 bases at V and 4 bases at J, with 4 bases in the middle. There are 11 residues in the CDR3.

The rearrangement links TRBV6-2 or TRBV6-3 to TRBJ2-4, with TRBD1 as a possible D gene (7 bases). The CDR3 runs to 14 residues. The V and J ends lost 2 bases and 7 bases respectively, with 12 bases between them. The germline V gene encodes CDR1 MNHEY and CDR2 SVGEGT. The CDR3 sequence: CASSYEPGGNIQYF. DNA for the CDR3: TGTGCCAGCAGTTACGAACCAGGGGGGAACATTCAGTACTTC.

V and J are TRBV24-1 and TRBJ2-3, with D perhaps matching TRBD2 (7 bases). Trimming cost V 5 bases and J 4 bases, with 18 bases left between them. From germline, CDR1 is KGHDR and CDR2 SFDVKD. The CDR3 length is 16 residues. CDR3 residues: CATSALMGGAADTQYF. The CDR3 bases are TGTGCCACCAGTGCTCTAATGGGGGGGGCCGCAGATACGCAGTATTTT.

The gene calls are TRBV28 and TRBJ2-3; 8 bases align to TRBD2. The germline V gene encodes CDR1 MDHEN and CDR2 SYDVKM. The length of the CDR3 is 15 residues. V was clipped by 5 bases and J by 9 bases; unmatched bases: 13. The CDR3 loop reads CASSLALAGGGTQYF. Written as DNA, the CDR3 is TGTGCCAGCAGTCTCGCCTTGGCGGGGGGCGGAACGCAGTATTTT. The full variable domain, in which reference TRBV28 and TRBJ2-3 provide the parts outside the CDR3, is DVKVTQSSRYLVKRTGEKVFLECVQDMDHENMFWYRQDPGLGLRLIYFSYDVKMKEKGDIPEGYSVSREKKERFSLILESASTNQTSMYLCASSLALAGGGTQYFGPGTRLTVL.

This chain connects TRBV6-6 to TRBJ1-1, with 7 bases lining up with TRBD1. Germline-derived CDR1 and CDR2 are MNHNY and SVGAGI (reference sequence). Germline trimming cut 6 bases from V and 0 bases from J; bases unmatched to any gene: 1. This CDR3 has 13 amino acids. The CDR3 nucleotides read TGTGCCAGCAGGACAGGGATGAACACTGAAGCTTTCTTT. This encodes CASRTGMNTEAFF.

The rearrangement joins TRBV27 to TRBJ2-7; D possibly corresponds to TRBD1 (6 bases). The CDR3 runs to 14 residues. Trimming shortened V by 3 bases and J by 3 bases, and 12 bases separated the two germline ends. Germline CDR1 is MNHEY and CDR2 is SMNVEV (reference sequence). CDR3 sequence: CASSLRDTLYEQYF. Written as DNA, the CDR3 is TGTGCCAGCAGTTTGAGGGACACCCTCTACGAGCAGTACTTC.

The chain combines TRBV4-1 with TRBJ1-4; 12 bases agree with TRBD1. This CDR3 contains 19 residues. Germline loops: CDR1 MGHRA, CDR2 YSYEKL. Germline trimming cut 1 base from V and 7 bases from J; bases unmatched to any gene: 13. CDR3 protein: CASSQGGMGQGALGEKLFF. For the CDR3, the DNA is TGCGCCAGCAGCCAAGGTGGAATGGGACAGGGGGCGTTAGGTGAAAAACTGTTTTTT.

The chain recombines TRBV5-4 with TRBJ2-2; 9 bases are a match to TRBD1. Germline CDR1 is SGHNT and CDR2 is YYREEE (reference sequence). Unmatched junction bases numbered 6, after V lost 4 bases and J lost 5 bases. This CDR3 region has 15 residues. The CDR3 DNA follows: TGTGCCAGCAGCCCTCGACAGGGGGTAACCGGGGAGCTGTTTTTT. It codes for CASSPRQGVTGELFF.

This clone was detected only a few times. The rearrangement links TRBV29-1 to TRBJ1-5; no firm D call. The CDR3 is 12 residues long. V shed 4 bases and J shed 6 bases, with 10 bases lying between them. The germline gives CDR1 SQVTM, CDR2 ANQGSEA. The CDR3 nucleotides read TGCAGCGTTGGGGAGGGAATTCAGCCCCAGCATTTT. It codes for CSVGEGIQPQHF.

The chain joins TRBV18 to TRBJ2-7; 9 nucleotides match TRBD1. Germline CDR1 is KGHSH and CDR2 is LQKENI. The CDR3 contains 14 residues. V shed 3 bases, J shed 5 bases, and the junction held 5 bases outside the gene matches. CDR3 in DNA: TGTGCCAGCTCACCGACCGGGACAGGGAACGAGCAGTACTTC. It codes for CASSPTGTGNEQYF.

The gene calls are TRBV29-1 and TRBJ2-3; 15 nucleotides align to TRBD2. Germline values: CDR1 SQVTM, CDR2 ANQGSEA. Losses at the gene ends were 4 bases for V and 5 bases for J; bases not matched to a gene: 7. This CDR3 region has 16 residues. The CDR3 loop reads CSVAWTSGRAGDTQYF. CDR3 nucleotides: TGCAGCGTTGCGTGGACTAGCGGGAGGGCCGGAGATACGCAGTATTTT.

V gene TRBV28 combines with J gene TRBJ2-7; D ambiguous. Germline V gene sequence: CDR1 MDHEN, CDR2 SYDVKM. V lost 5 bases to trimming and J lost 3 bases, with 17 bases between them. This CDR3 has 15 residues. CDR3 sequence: CASSPHGVANYEQYF. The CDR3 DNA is TGTGCCAGCAGTCCACACGGAGTGGCAAACTACGAGCAGTACTTC. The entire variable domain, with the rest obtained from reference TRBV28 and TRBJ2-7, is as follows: DVKVTQSSRYLVKRTGEKVFLECVQDMDHENMFWYRQDPGLGLRLIYFSYDVKMKEKGDIPEGYSVSREKKERFSLILESASTNQTSMYLCASSPHGVANYEQYFGPGTRLTVT.

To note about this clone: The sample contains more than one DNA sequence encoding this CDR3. The CDR3 region has the DNA TGTGCCACCAGCAGAAGTACAGGTGTGAACACTGAAGCTTTCTTT. This gives the protein CATSRSTGVNTEAFF. The rearrangement links TRBV15 to TRBJ1-1, with a possible D match to TRBD1 (5 bases). Germline V lookup: CDR1 LNHNV, CDR2 YYDKDF (reference sequence). The CDR3 spans 15 residues. V lost 2 bases and J 0 bases, leaving 10 bases between the germline ends.

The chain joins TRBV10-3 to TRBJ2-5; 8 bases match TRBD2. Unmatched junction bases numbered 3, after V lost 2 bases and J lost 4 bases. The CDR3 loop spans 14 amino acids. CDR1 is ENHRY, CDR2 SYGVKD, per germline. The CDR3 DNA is TGTGCCATCAGTGAGAAGACTAGCGCAGAGACCCAGTACTTC. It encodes CAISEKTSAETQYF.

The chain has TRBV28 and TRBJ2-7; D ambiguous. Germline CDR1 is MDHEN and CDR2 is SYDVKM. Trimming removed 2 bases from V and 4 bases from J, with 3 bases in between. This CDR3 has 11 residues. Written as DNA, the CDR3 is TGTGCCAGCAGTTTAACATACGAGCAGTACTTC. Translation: CASSLTYEQYF.

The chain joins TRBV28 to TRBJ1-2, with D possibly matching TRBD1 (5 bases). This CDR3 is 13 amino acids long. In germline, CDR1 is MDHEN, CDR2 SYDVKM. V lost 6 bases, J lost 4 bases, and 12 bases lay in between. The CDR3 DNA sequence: TGTGCCAGCAGCCAGCGGGGCGGCTATGGCTACACCTTC. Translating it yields CASSQRGGYGYTF.

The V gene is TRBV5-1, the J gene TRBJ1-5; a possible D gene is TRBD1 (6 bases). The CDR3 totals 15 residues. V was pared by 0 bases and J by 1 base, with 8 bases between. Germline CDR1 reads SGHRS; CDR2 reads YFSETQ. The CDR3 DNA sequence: TGCGCCAGCAGCTTGGCCGGGACAAGCAATCAGCCCCAGCATTTT. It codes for CASSLAGTSNQPQHF.

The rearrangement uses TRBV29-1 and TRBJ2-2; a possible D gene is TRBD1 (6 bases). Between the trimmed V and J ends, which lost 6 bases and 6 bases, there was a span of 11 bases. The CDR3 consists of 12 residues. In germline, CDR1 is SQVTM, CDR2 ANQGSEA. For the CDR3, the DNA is TGCAGCGTAGGACCAGGGGCCGGGGAGCTGTTTTTT. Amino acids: CSVGPGAGELFF.

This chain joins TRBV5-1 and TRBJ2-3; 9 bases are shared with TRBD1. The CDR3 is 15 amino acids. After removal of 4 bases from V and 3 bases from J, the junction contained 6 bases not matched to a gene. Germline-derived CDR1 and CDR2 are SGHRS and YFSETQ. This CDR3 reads CASSARTGDTDTQYF. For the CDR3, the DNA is TGCGCCAGCAGCGCCCGGACAGGGGATACAGATACGCAGTATTTT.

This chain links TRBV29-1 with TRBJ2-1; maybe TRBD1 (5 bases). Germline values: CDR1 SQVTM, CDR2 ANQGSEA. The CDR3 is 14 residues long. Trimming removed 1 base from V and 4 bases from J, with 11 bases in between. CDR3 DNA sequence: TGCAGCGTTGAAGGTTCGACAGCTTACAATGAGCAGTTCTTC. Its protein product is CSVEGSTAYNEQFF.

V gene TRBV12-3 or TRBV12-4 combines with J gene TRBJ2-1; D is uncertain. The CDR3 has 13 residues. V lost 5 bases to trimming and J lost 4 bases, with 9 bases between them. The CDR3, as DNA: TGTGCCAGCAGTCCGACGGGTTACAATGAGCAGTTCTTC. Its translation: CASSPTGYNEQFF.

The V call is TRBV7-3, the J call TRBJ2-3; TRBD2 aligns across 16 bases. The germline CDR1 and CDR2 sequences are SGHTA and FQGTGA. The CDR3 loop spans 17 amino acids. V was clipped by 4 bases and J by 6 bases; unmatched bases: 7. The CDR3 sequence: CASSSGLAGGRKDTQYF. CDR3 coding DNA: TGTGCCAGCAGCTCGGGACTAGCGGGAGGGCGGAAGGATACGCAGTATTTT.